Presented here are 32 T cell receptor beta chains from one specimen sequenced in a study of CD8 T cells in Susac syndrome. The RNA, roughly 0.45 to 1 ug, was put through reverse transcription using random hexamers. One entry per CDR3 protein, called by TCRdb with MiXCR from the immunoSEQ multiplex PCR reads. Of 51,000 or so distinct CDR3 sequences detected, more than 85% appear once; the ten largest clones hold about 0.5%. The specimen sequenced was CD8+ T cells from PBMCs. The receptors derive from a human donor in good health.

The chain uses TRBV28 and TRBJ1-1; 10 bases are a match to TRBD1. Germline V CDR1 and CDR2: MDHEN, SYDVKM. V shed 4 bases and J 3 bases; nucleotides not matched to a gene: 8. The CDR3 runs to 16 residues. The CDR3 nucleotides read TGTGCCAGCAGTTCAGTCCGACAGGGGGCGGACACTGAAGCTTTCTTT. Translated: CASSSVRQGADTEAFF. Looking up the rest from reference TRBV28 and TRBJ1-1 gives the full variable domain: DVKVTQSSRYLVKRTGEKVFLECVQDMDHENMFWYRQDPGLGLRLIYFSYDVKMKEKGDIPEGYSVSREKKERFSLILESASTNQTSMYLCASSSVRQGADTEAFFGQGTRLTVV.

The rearrangement links TRBV6-5 to TRBJ2-3; TRBD1 might be the D (8 bases). CDR1 is MNHEY and CDR2 is SVGAGI in the germline V gene. With 2 bases removed from V and 6 bases from J, the gap between germline ends came to 21 bases. The CDR3 extends over 17 amino acids. The CDR3 DNA sequence: TGTGCCAGCAGTTACATAGGACAGGGAGGGTCGTGGGATACGCAGTATTTT. Its translation is CASSYIGQGGSWDTQYF.

The CDR3 region is CASSVGQEGVYGYTF. The CDR3 coding sequence is TGTGCCAGCAGCGTAGGGCAGGAGGGGGTCTATGGCTACACCTTC. This sequence joins TRBV9 and TRBJ1-2; D may be TRBD1 (6 bases). The germline gives CDR1 SGDLS, CDR2 YYNGEE. CDR3 length: 15 residues. Trimming took off 0 bases at V and 4 bases at J, with 13 bases between the two ends.

The rearrangement links TRBV5-1 to TRBJ2-1; TRBD2 agrees at 11 bases. This CDR3 comprises 17 residues. V gave up 3 bases and J gave up 2 bases; unmatched junction bases: 7. Germline V lookup: CDR1 SGHRS, CDR2 YFSETQ. CDR3 bases: TGCGCCAGCAGCTCGGGTACTAGCGGGAGCGCCTACAATGAGCAGTTCTTC. This sequence encodes CASSSGTSGSAYNEQFF. The full variable domain, completed using reference TRBV5-1 and TRBJ2-1, is KAGVTQTPRYLIKTRGQQVTLSCSPISGHRSVSWYQQTPGQGLQFLFEYFSETQRNKGNFPGRFSGRQFSNSRSEMNVSTLELGDSALYLCASSSGTSGSAYNEQFFGPGTRLTVL.

V is TRBV5-1 and J is TRBJ2-2, with D unclear. The CDR3 runs to 13 residues. Germline values: CDR1 SGHRS, CDR2 YFSETQ. Deletions cut 2 bases from V and 4 bases from J, with 6 bases between. The CDR3 DNA is TGCGCCAGCAGCTTATGGGGCACCGGGGAGCTGTTTTTT. Translation gives CASSLWGTGELFF.

Only one count was recorded for this clonotype. J is TRBJ1-1 and V is TRBV29-1; D perhaps matches TRBD1 (5 bases). The CDR3 has 11 amino acids. CDR1 is SQVTM and CDR2 is ANQGSEA in the germline V gene. V was pared by 7 bases and J by 6 bases, with 12 bases between. CDR3 sequence reads: CSGDYSAEAFF. The CDR3 DNA is TGCAGCGGGGACTATTCGGCTGAAGCTTTCTTT.

The chain links TRBV6-6 to TRBJ2-5, with 7 nucleotides matching TRBD1. The length of the CDR3 is 14 residues. Germline assignment: CDR1 MNHNY and CDR2 SVGAGI (reference sequence). Trimming took 8 bases from V and 4 from J; bases not matched to a gene: 10. The CDR3 coding sequence is TGTGCCAGCCGAGCCGGGACAGCTCGAGAGACCCAGTACTTC. It translates to CASRAGTARETQYF.

The gene calls are TRBV5-1 and TRBJ1-5; D not certain. There are 13 residues in the CDR3. Trimming stripped 2 bases from V and 4 bases from J, with 7 bases between. Per germline, CDR1 SGHRS and CDR2 YFSETQ. The CDR3 reads CASSFGNNQPQHF. The CDR3 DNA sequence: TGCGCCAGCAGCTTCGGAAATAATCAGCCCCAGCATTTT. Full variable domain (rest looked up from reference TRBV5-1 and TRBJ1-5): KAGVTQTPRYLIKTRGQQVTLSCSPISGHRSVSWYQQTPGQGLQFLFEYFSETQRNKGNFPGRFSGRQFSNSRSEMNVSTLELGDSALYLCASSFGNNQPQHFGDGTRLSIL.

J is TRBJ1-1 and V is TRBV6-6; tentatively, D is TRBD1 (5 bases). Germline CDR1 and CDR2: MNHNY and SVGAGI (reference sequence). Trimming took off 5 bases at V and 4 bases at J, with 8 bases between the two ends. The CDR3 loop spans 12 amino acids. The CDR3 is CASSGGGTEAFF. CDR3 coding DNA: TGTGCCAGCAGTGGTGGGGGCACTGAAGCTTTCTTT.

The chain has TRBV29-1 and TRBJ2-3, with D uncertain. This CDR3 has 10 amino acids. Trimming removed 6 bases at V and 3 bases at J, with 4 bases between. Germline V gene lookup returns CDR1 SQVTM and CDR2 ANQGSEA. The CDR3 protein is CSVLTDTQYF. CDR3 nucleotides: TGCAGCGTCTTAACAGATACGCAGTATTTT.

V gene TRBV11-2 combines with J gene TRBJ2-3; 13 positions match TRBD2. CDR1 SGHAT and CDR2 FQNNGV come from the germline V gene. This CDR3 contains 21 residues. Losses at the gene ends were 4 bases for V and 2 bases for J; bases not matched to a gene: 18. The CDR3 bases are TGTGCCAGCAGCTCCGCAAGACTAGCGGGAGGCCTCAGTTCAGTCACAGATACGCAGTATTTT. As protein: CASSSARLAGGLSSVTDTQYF.

J is TRBJ1-1 and V is TRBV13; D is unclear. The germline V gene encodes CDR1 PRHDT and CDR2 FYEKMQ (reference sequence). The CDR3 runs 16 residues. Trimming pared 2 bases from V and 0 bases from J, leaving 13 bases between. CDR3 DNA sequence: TGTGCCAGCAGCTTACGGTCTCTCCTCATGAACACTGAAGCTTTCTTT. Residues: CASSLRSLLMNTEAFF.

This chain connects TRBV7-9 to TRBJ1-2; D gene uncertain. The CDR3 covers 18 residues. V was shortened by 4 bases and J by 4 bases, with 25 bases between the two germline ends. CDR1 is SEHNR, CDR2 FQNEAQ, per germline (reference sequence). The CDR3 DNA sequence: TGTGCCAGCAGCTGGCTAAAAGGGCACGCCGGCGATGGCTATGGCTACACCTTC. Its protein product is CASSWLKGHAGDGYGYTF.

The J gene is TRBJ2-2, the V gene TRBV29-1; D possibly corresponds to TRBD2 (5 bases). V lost 4 bases to trimming and J lost 13 bases, with 19 bases between them. The CDR3 length is 13 residues. Germline V lookup: CDR1 SQVTM, CDR2 ANQGSEA. CDR3 bases: TGCAGCGTTGCCCAGTCCTACACCGGACTGCTGTTTTTT. As protein: CSVAQSYTGLLFF.

The CDR3 reads CSVDRGSGNEQFF. CDR3 DNA: TGCAGCGTTGACCGGGGGAGTGGGAATGAGCAGTTCTTC. The rearrangement joins TRBV29-1 to TRBJ2-1; possible D gene TRBD2, 6 bases. This CDR3 is 13 amino acids long. V was cut by 3 bases and J by 7 bases, with 13 bases left in between. Per the germline V gene, CDR1 is SQVTM and CDR2 is ANQGSEA.

The sample holds one count of this clonotype. The chain is built from TRBV15 and TRBJ2-3, with a possible D match to TRBD1 (6 bases). The length of the CDR3 is 16 residues. The V end was cut by 7 bases, the J end by 2 bases, with 19 bases between. CDR1 is LNHNV, CDR2 YYDKDF, per germline (reference sequence). The CDR3 DNA is TGTGCCACCATAGACAGGAGCCCTTACCTCACAGATACGCAGTATTTT. Its protein is CATIDRSPYLTDTQYF.

The chain employs TRBV29-1 and TRBJ2-6, with 7 bases that match TRBD2. The CDR3 sequence is 16 residues long. The V segment lost 4 bases and the J segment 0 bases; nucleotides outside the gene matches: 6. CDR1 is SQVTM and CDR2 is ANQGSEA in the germline V gene. DNA for the CDR3: TGCAGCGTTGTGGGGGGGGGTTCCTCTGGGGCCAACGTCCTGACTTTC. Translated: CSVVGGGSSGANVLTF.

The chain couples TRBV27 to TRBJ1-1, with 8 bases that match TRBD1. This CDR3 is built from 13 residues. Trimming cost V 4 bases and J 5 bases; bases outside gene matches: 3. CDR1 and CDR2 (germline): MNHEY, SMNVEV (reference sequence). The CDR3 is CASSSYRGTEAFF. The CDR3, as DNA: TGTGCCAGCAGTTCGTACAGGGGGACTGAAGCTTTCTTT.

The chain has TRBV7-2 and TRBJ2-3, with 8 positions matching TRBD2. This CDR3 region has 15 residues. The V gene's germline CDR1 is SGHTA and CDR2 FQGNSA. V shed 5 bases and J 3 bases; nucleotides not matched to a gene: 7. CDR3 nucleotides: TGTGCCAGCAGCCTTAGCGGGATGTGGACAGATACGCAGTATTTT. As protein: CASSLSGMWTDTQYF.

CDR3 residues: CASSAPGRALSSDTQYF. CDR3 bases: TGTGCCAGCAGTGCTCCGGGACGCGCCCTGTCTTCAGATACGCAGTATTTT. The chain carries TRBV28 and TRBJ2-3; D could derive from TRBD1 or TRBD2 (5 bases each). The length of the CDR3 is 17 residues. V lost 5 bases and J lost 4, with 22 bases in between. Looked up from germline, CDR1 is MDHEN and CDR2 is SYDVKM.

The genes are TRBV7-9 and TRBJ2-3, with D uncertain. The germline V gene encodes CDR1 SEHNR and CDR2 FQNEAQ (reference sequence). The CDR3 length is 15 residues. V lost 4 bases, J lost 3 bases, and 14 bases lay in between. CDR3 in DNA: TGTGCCAGCAGCTCCCCGATGGGTTGGACAGATACGCAGTATTTT. This gives the protein CASSSPMGWTDTQYF.

The chain uses TRBV6-5 and TRBJ2-1, with D perhaps matching TRBD2 (6 bases). Deletions cut 1 base from V and 5 bases from J, with 18 bases between. Germline CDR1 MNHEY, CDR2 SVGAGI. The CDR3 has 17 residues. CDR3 bases: TGTGCCAGCAGTTACTATGGGGGAGGAGGGGCCGACAATGAGCAGTTCTTC. Protein product: CASSYYGGGGADNEQFF.

V usage is TRBV19 and J usage is TRBJ2-3; D might be TRBD1 or TRBD2, each matching 6 bases. Trimming cost V 3 bases and J 3 bases, with 10 bases left between them. Germline lookup yields CDR1 LNHDA and CDR2 SQIVND (reference sequence). CDR3 length equals 14 residues. CDR3 DNA: TGTGCCAGTAGTATGTTAGGGGGGACAGATACGCAGTATTTT. This translates into CASSMLGGTDTQYF.

The rearrangement joins TRBV28 to TRBJ2-1; a possible D gene is TRBD2 (6 bases). V lost 1 base and J 0 bases, leaving 16 bases between the germline ends. The CDR3 has 18 residues. Germline V gene sequence: CDR1 MDHEN, CDR2 SYDVKM. CDR3 DNA sequence: TGTGCCAGCAGTTTATATACGCGGCGGGAATACTCCTACAATGAGCAGTTCTTC. This codes for CASSLYTRREYSYNEQFF.

The chain joins TRBV28 to TRBJ2-5; 9 bases agree with TRBD1. With V trimmed by 6 bases and J by 2 bases, 4 bases remained unmatched. The germline V gene encodes CDR1 MDHEN and CDR2 SYDVKM. The CDR3 loop spans 14 amino acids. The CDR3 nucleotides read TGTGCCAGCAGACCGGGGACAGGGCAAGAGACCCAGTACTTC. It codes for CASRPGTGQETQYF.

This clonotype was seen only once. The V call is TRBV29-1, the J call TRBJ2-2; D is unclear. CDR1 SQVTM and CDR2 ANQGSEA come from the germline V gene. The CDR3 runs 16 residues. Trimming cost V 1 base and J 0 bases, with 12 bases left between them. The CDR3, as DNA: TGCAGCGTTGAAGTAGCAGGCCGATCGAACACCGGGGAGCTGTTTTTT. Translated: CSVEVAGRSNTGELFF.

The J gene is TRBJ2-1, the V gene TRBV13; 8 bases align to TRBD2. The J segment lost 5 bases and the V segment lost 7 bases, leaving 10 bases of the junction unmatched. The CDR3 is made up of 15 amino acids. Germline CDR1 is PRHDT and CDR2 is FYEKMQ (reference sequence). Here the CDR3 reads CASTIRVGRDNEQFF. The CDR3 nucleotides read TGTGCCAGCACCATTAGAGTCGGGAGGGACAATGAGCAGTTCTTC.

The chain has TRBV7-9 and TRBJ2-4; 8 nucleotides agree with TRBD1. The germline V gene has CDR1 SEHNR and CDR2 FQNEAQ (reference sequence). There are 16 residues in the CDR3. The J segment lost 3 bases and the V segment lost 5 bases, leaving 9 bases of the junction unmatched. The DNA for the CDR3 is TGTGCCAGCAGCGCCCCCAGGGGGCTAGTCAAAAACATTCAGTACTTC. Translated: CASSAPRGLVKNIQYF.

This rearrangement joins TRBV7-9 to TRBJ2-7, with 7 bases lining up with TRBD1. The CDR3 contains 15 residues. J lost 3 bases, V lost 5 bases, and 10 bases had no gene match. Germline-derived CDR1 and CDR2 are SEHNR and FQNEAQ (reference sequence). For the CDR3, the DNA is TGTGCCAGCAGCCCGACAGGGACCTACCACTACGAGCAGTACTTC. Amino acids: CASSPTGTYHYEQYF.

The chain employs TRBV6-5 and TRBJ2-1; 7 bases are a match to TRBD1. There are 15 residues in the CDR3. Unmatched junction bases numbered 13, after V lost 6 bases and J lost 8 bases. Germline V CDR1 and CDR2: MNHEY, SVGAGI. The chain's CDR3 is CASSFTPDRVDEQFF. The CDR3 coding sequence is TGTGCCAGCAGCTTCACCCCCGACAGGGTCGATGAGCAGTTCTTC.

Here the CDR3 reads CASSSGLASHNEQFF. The CDR3, as DNA: TGTGCCAGCAGTTCCGGACTAGCGTCTCACAATGAGCAGTTCTTC. The gene calls are TRBV28 and TRBJ2-1, with 9 bases aligning to TRBD2. The CDR3 contains 15 residues. With 4 bases clipped from V and 5 bases from J, the junction kept 6 bases outside the gene matches. Looked up from germline, CDR1 is MDHEN and CDR2 is SYDVKM. The full variable domain, with the rest looked up from reference TRBV28 and TRBJ2-1, is DVKVTQSSRYLVKRTGEKVFLECVQDMDHENMFWYRQDPGLGLRLIYFSYDVKMKEKGDIPEGYSVSREKKERFSLILESASTNQTSMYLCASSSGLASHNEQFFGPGTRLTVL.

The DNA of the CDR3 is TGTGCCAGCAGCTTTAGGCTCGCCGGGACAGGGGGCTTGGAGACCCAGTACTTC. Amino acids: CASSFRLAGTGGLETQYF. This chain joins TRBV7-7 and TRBJ2-5, with 12 bases fitting TRBD1. In germline, CDR1 is SSHAT, CDR2 FNYEAQ (reference sequence). This CDR3 spans 18 amino acids. V was pared by 3 bases and J by 5 bases, with 13 bases of the junction left unmatched.